This T cell receptor beta chain comes out of a study of cytomegalovirus exposure and HLA in healthy donors. Study outcomes and limitations: Cytomegalovirus-associated status was assigned to 164 TCR beta chains. Three chains tied to CMV proved CMV antigen-specific in vitro. TCR clusters originating in the first cohort tended to co-occur in the roughly 120 validation repertoires, according to a later analysis.

Sequencing used immunoSEQ multiplex PCR; TCRdb keeps in-frame clones, though not all of them. The data hold about 98,000 clones, with 87% observed a single time. On this clone: Its antigen is still unknown.

The CDR3 has 13 residues. V was trimmed by 5 bases and J by 6 bases, leaving 13 bases between them. The germline V gene encodes CDR1 MNHNY and CDR2 SVGAGI (reference sequence). The J gene is TRBJ1-2, the V gene TRBV6-6; D uncertain. This TCR derives from a woman aged 25 to 39 in good health and CMV-seronegative. Sequenced material: PBMCs. In nucleotides, the CDR3 is TGTGCCAGCAGTCCCCGGGGATCCGATGGCTACACCTTC. Translation gives CASSPRGSDGYTF.